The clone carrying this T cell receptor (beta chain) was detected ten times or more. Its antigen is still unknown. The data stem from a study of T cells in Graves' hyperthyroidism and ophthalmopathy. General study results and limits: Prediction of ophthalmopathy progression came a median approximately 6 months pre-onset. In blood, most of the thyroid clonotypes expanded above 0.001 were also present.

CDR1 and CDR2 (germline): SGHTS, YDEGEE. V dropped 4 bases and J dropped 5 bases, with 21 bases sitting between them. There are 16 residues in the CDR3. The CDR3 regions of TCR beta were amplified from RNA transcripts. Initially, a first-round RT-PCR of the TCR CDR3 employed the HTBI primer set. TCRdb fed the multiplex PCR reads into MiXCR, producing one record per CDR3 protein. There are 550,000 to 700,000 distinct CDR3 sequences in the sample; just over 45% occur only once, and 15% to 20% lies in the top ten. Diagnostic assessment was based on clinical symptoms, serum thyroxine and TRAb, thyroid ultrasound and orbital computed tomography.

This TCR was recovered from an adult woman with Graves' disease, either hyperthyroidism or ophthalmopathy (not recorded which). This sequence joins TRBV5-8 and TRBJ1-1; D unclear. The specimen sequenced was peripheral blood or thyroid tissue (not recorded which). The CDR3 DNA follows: TGTGCCAGCAGCGAGATGAAGGGAGGACTGGGAACTGAAGCTTTCTTT. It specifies CASSEMKGGLGTEAFF.